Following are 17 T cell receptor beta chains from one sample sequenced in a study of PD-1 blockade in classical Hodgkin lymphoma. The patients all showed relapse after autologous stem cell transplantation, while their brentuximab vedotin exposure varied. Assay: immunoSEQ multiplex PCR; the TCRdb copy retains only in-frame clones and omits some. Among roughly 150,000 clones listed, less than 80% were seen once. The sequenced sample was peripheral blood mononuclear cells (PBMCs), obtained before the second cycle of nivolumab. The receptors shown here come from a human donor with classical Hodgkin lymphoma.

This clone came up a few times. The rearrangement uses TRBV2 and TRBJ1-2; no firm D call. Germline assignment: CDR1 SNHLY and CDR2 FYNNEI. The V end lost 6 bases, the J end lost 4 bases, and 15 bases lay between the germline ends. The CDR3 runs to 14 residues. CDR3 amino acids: CASSERVLGYGYTF. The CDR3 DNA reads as TGTGCCAGCAGCGAGAGGGTCCTTGGCTATGGCTACACCTTC.

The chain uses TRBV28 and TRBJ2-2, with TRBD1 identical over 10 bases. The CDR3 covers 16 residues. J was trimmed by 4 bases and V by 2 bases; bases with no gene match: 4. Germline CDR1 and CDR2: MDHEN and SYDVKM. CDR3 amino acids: CASSLMGQGTTGELFF. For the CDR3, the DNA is TGTGCCAGCAGTTTAATGGGACAGGGGACCACCGGGGAGCTGTTTTTT.

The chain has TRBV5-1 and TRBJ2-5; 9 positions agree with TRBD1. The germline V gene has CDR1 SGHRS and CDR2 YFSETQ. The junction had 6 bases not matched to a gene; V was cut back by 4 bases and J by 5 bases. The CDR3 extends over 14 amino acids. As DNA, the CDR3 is TGCGCCAGCAGCCCCGGGACAGGGAGGGAGACCCAGTACTTC. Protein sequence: CASSPGTGRETQYF.

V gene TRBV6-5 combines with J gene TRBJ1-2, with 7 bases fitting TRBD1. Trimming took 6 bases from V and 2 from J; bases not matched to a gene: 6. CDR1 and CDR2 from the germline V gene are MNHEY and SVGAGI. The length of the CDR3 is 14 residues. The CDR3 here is CASSRGTENYGYTF. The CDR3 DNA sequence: TGTGCCAGCAGCCGAGGGACAGAGAACTATGGCTACACCTTC.

This chain's CDR3 is CAISARDRGANEQFF. CDR3 nucleotides: TGTGCCATCAGTGCCCGGGACAGGGGGGCCAATGAGCAGTTCTTC. The V call is TRBV10-3, the J call TRBJ2-1; 11 bases agree with TRBD1. The V gene's germline CDR1 is ENHRY and CDR2 SYGVKD. Unmatched junction bases numbered 5, after V lost 4 bases and J lost 6 bases. The CDR3 extends over 15 amino acids.

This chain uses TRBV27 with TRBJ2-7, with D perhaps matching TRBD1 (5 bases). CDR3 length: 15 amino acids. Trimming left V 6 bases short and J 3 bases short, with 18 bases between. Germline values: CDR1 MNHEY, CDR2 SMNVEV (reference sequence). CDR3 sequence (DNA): TGTGCCAGCAGCCGATGGGTGGGGCCCCTCTACGAGCAGTACTTC. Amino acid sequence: CASSRWVGPLYEQYF.

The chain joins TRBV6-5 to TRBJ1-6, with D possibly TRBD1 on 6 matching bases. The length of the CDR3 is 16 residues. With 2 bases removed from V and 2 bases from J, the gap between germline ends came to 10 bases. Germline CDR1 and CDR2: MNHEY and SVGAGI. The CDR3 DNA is TGTGCCAGCAGTTACGGCGGGGGCGCCTATAATTCACCCCTCCACTTT. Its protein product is CASSYGGGAYNSPLHF.

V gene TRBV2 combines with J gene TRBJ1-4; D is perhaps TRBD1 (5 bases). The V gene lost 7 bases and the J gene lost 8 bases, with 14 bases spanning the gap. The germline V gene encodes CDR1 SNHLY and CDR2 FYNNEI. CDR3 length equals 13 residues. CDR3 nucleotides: TGTGCCAGCATTCTGGGGGTTGGGGAAAAACTGTTTTTT. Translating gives CASILGVGEKLFF.

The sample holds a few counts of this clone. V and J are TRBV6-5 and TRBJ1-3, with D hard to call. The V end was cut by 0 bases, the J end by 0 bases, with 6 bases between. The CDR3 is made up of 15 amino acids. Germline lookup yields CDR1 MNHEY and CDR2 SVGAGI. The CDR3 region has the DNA TGTGCCAGCAGTTACTCTTTGGCCTCTGGAAACACCATATATTTT. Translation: CASSYSLASGNTIYF.

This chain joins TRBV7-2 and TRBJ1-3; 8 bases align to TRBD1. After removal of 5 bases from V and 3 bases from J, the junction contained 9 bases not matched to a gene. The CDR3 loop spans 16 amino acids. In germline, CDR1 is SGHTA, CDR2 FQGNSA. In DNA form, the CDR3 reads TGTGCCAGCAGCCCCGGACAGGGAAGACTTGGAAACACCATATATTTT. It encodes CASSPGQGRLGNTIYF.

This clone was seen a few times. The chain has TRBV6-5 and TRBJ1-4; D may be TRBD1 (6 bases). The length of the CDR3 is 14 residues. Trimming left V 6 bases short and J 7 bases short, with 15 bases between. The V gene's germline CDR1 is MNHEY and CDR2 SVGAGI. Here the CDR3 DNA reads TGTGCCAGCAGGGGGCAGGGGCCTGGTGAAAAACTGTTTTTT. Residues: CASRGQGPGEKLFF.

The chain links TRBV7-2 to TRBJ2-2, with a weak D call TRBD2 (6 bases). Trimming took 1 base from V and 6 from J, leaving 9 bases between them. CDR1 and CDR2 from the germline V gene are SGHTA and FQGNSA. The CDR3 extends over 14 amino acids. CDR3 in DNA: TGTGCCAGCAGCTTAGTTCGGGAGTCCGGGGAGCTGTTTTTT. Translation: CASSLVRESGELFF. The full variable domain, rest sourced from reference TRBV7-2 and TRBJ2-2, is GAGVSQSPSNKVTEKGKDVELRCDPISGHTALYWYRQSLGQGLEFLIYFQGNSAPDKSGLPSDRFSAERTGGSVSTLTIQRTQQEDSAVYLCASSLVRESGELFFGEGSRLTVL.

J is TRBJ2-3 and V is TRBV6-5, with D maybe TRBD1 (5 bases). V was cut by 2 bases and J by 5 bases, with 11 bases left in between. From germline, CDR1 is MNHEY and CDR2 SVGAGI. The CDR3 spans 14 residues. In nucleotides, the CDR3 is TGTGCCAGCAGTTACGTCCAGGGTCTAGATACGCAGTATTTT. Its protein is CASSYVQGLDTQYF.

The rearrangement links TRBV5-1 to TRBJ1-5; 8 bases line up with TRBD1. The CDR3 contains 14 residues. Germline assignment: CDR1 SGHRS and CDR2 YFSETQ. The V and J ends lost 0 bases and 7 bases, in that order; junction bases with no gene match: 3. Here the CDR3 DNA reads TGCGCCAGCAGCTTGGGTACAGGGGGACAGCCCCAGCATTTT. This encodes CASSLGTGGQPQHF.

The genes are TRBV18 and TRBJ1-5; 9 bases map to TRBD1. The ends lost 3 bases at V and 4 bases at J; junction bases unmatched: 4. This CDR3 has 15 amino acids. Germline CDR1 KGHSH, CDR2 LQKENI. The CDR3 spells CASSPVGTGNQPQHF. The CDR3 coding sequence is TGTGCCAGCTCACCTGTTGGGACAGGGAATCAGCCCCAGCATTTT.

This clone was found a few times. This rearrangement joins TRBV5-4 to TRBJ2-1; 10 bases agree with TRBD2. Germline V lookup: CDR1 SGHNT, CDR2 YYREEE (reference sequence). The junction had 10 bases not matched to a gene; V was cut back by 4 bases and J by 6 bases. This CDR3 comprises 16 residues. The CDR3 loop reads CASSTGGAGGPNEQFF. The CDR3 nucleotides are TGTGCCAGCAGCACCGGTGGAGCGGGAGGGCCCAATGAGCAGTTCTTC.

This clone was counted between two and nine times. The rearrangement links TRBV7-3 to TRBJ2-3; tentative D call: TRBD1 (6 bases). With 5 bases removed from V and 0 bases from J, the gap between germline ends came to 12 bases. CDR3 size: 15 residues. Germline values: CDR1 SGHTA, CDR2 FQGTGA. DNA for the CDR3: TGTGCCAGCAGCAAAGACAGGTCTAGCACAGATACGCAGTATTTT. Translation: CASSKDRSSTDTQYF. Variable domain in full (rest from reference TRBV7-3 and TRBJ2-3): GAGVSQTPSNKVTEKGKYVELRCDPISGHTALYWYRQSLGQGPEFLIYFQGTGAADDSGLPNDRFFAVRPEGSVSTLKIQRTERGDSAVYLCASSKDRSSTDTQYFGPGTRLTVL.